This T cell receptor beta chain was identified during a study of blood T cells in healthy people across ages. Study findings and constraints: Long-lived and aged donors differed, with more naive CD4+ cells and higher diversity in the long-lived. Per million T cells, the diversity of TCR beta decreased roughly linearly as age advanced.

The CDR3 is 14 residues long. Trimming pared 3 bases from V and 4 bases from J, leaving 11 bases between. Germline-derived CDR1 and CDR2 are SGHTA and FQGNSA. In the case of this clonotype: The antigen is undetermined.

Together with a sample-barcoded 5' primer, a J-beta primer mix was included in a second PCR lasting about 7 to 11 cycles. Each cDNA was tagged by a template-switch adaptor containing 12 random nucleotides. TCRdb used MiXCR to reprocess the 5' RACE reads, holding one entry per CDR3 protein. The sample has some 640,000 distinct CDR3 sequences, roughly 50% seen once. This sequence originates from a woman aged 55-69 years in good health. V gene TRBV7-2 combines with J gene TRBJ2-3; tentative D call: TRBD1 (5 bases). Sequencing was carried out using blood. The CDR3 sequence is CASSLYRRADTQYF. As DNA, the CDR3 is TGTGCCAGCAGCTTGTATCGCAGGGCAGATACGCAGTATTTT.